This T cell receptor beta chain was retrieved from a study of T-cell memory formation after mild COVID-19. Germline CDR1 and CDR2: SGHRS and YFSETQ. V lost 5 bases to trimming and J lost 0 bases; unmatched junction nucleotides: 5. The CDR3 has 16 amino acids. Barcoded TCR alpha and TCR beta cDNA libraries with UMIs came from 5'RACE using constant-segment primers. MiXCR was run by TCRdb on the 5' RACE reads, yielding one entry per CDR3 protein. The sample carries about 500,000 distinct CDR3 sequences, about a fifth recorded once. The chain uses TRBV5-1 and TRBJ2-3, with 11 positions matching TRBD1. The sample was PBMCs or a T cell subset sorted from them (not recorded which). This TCR was sampled from an adult woman who had mild COVID-19 (a few samples of this study predate the infection). Cell type and time point are not known. Here the CDR3 reads CASRTGQGASTDTQYF. CDR3 in DNA: TGCGCCAGCAGAACCGGACAGGGGGCGAGCACAGATACGCAGTATTTT.